This entry is about one T cell receptor beta chain. As yet, its antigen is unknown. The sample comes from a study of cytomegalovirus exposure and HLA in healthy donors. Germline lookup yields CDR1 MNHEY and CDR2 SVGAGI. V was cut by 5 bases and J by 1 base, with 12 bases left in between. The CDR3 loop spans 15 amino acids. Overall study results and limits: The study found most TCR sequences rare, yet found some public TCRs in many donors.

Method: immunoSEQ multiplex PCR; TCRdb's copy keeps in-frame clones and lacks some. This sample has some 200,000 clones, with 86% found just once. This clonotype was sampled from a man younger than 45 in good health and CMV-seropositive. What was sequenced was PBMCs. The gene calls are TRBV6-5 and TRBJ1-3; D is uncertain. CDR3: CASSRSQQSGNTIYF. The CDR3 region has the DNA TGTGCCAGCAGTCGCTCACAGCAATCTGGAAACACCATATATTTT.